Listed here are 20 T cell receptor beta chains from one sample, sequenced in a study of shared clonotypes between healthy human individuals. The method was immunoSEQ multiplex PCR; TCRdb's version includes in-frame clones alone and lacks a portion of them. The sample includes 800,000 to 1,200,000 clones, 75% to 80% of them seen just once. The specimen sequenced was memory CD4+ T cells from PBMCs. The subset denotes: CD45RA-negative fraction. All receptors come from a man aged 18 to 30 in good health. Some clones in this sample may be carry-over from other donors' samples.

CDR3 in amino acids: CATRTGEPEAFF. In nucleotides, the CDR3 is TGTGCCACTCGGACAGGGGAGCCTGAAGCTTTCTTT. The rearrangement joins TRBV28 to TRBJ1-1, with 9 bases lining up with TRBD1. This CDR3 spans 12 amino acids. The germline CDR1 and CDR2 sequences are MDHEN and SYDVKM. Trimming took 10 bases from V and 6 from J; bases not matched to a gene: 6.

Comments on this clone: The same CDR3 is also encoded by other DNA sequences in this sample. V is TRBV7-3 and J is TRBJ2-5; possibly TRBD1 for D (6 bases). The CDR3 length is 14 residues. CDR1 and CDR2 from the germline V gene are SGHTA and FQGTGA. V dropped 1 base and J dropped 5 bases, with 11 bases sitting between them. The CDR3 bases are TGTGCCAGCAGCTTAAATACAGGGAGTGAGACCCAGTACTTC. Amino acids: CASSLNTGSETQYF.

CDR3 protein: CASESTVSGQPQHF. The CDR3 DNA follows: TGTGCCAGTGAATCGACAGTCTCTGGGCAGCCCCAGCATTTT. The chain carries TRBV19 and TRBJ1-5, with a possible D match to TRBD1 (5 bases). Trimming took off 8 bases at V and 7 bases at J, with 18 bases between the two ends. Germline CDR1 LNHDA, CDR2 SQIVND (reference sequence). The CDR3 consists of 14 residues.

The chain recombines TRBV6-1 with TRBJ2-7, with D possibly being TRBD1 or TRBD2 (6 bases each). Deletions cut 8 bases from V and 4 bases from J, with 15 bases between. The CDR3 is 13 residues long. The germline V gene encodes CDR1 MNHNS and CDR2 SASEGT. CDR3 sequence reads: CASRMGGGYEQYF. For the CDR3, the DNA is TGTGCCAGCCGCATGGGGGGCGGGTACGAGCAGTACTTC.

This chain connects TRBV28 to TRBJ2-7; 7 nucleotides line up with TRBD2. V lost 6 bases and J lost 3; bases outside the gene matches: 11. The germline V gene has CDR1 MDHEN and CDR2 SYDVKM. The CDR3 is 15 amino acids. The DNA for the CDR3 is TGTGCCAGCAGCACTATCGGTGGGGGGGGCTACGAGCAGTACTTC. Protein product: CASSTIGGGGYEQYF.

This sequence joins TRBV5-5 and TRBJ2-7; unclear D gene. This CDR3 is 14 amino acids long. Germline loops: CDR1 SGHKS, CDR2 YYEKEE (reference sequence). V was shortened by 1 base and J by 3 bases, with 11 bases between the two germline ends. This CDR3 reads CASSLSGVVYEQYF. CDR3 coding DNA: TGTGCCAGCAGCTTGTCTGGGGTTGTCTACGAGCAGTACTTC. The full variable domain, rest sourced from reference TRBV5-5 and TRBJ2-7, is DAGVTQSPTHLIKTRGQQVTLRCSPISGHKSVSWYQQVLGQGPQFIFQYYEKEERGRGNFPDRFSARQFPNYSSELNVNALLLGDSALYLCASSLSGVVYEQYFGPGTRLTVT.

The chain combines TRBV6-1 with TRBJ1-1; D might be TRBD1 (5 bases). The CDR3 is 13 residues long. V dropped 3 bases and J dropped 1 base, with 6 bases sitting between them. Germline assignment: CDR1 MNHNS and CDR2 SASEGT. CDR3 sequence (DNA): TGTGCCAGCAGTGACGGACAGAACACTGAAGCTTTCTTT. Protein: CASSDGQNTEAFF.

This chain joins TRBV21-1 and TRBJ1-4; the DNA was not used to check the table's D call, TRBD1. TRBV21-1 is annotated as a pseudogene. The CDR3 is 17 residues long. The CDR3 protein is CASSRPGQGPPIEKLFF. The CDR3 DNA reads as TGTGCCAGCAGCAGACCGGGACAGGGACCGCCTATTGAAAAACTGTTTTTT.

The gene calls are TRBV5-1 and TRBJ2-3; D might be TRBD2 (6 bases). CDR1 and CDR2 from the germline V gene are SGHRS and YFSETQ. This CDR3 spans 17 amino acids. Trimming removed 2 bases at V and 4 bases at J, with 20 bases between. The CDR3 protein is CASSFRGDPNGADTQYF. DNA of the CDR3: TGCGCCAGCAGCTTCCGCGGGGACCCTAATGGCGCAGATACGCAGTATTTT.

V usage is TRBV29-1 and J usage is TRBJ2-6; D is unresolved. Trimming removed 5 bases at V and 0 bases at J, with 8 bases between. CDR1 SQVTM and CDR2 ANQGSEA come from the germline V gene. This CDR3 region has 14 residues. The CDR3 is CSVLVTSGANVLTF. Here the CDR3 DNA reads TGCAGCGTTTTAGTTACCTCTGGGGCCAACGTCCTGACTTTC.

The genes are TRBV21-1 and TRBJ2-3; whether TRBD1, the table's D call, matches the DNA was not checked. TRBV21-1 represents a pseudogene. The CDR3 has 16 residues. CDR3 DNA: TGTGCCAGCAGCAAGACACAGGGGGCGGAAACAGATACGCAGTATTTT. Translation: CASSKTQGAETDTQYF.

CDR3 DNA: TGTGCCAGCAAAGGGGTGAACATGGGCACAGATACGCAGTATTTT. Amino acids: CASKGVNMGTDTQYF. The J gene is TRBJ2-3, the V gene TRBV6-1; D is possibly TRBD1 (5 bases). Per the germline V gene, CDR1 is MNHNS and CDR2 is SASEGT. The CDR3 is 15 amino acids. Trimming left V 7 bases short and J 1 base short, with 15 bases between.

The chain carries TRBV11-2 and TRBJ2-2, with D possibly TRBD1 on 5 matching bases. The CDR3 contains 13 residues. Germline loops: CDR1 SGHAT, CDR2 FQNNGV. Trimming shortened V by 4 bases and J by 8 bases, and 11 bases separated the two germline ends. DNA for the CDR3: TGTGCCAGCAGCTCCCCAAGGGGAGGGGAGCTGTTTTTT. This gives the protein CASSSPRGGELFF. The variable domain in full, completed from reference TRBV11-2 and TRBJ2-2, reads EAGVAQSPRYKIIEKRQSVAFWCNPISGHATLYWYQQILGQGPKLLIQFQNNGVVDDSQLPKDRFSAERLKGVDSTLKIQPAKLEDSAVYLCASSSPRGGELFFGEGSRLTVL.

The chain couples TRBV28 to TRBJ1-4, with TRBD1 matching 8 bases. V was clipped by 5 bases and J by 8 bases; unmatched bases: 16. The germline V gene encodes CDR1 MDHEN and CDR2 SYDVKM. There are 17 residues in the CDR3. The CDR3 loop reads CASSVSGTGAEREKLFF. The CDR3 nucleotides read TGTGCCAGCAGTGTCTCCGGGACAGGCGCTGAAAGGGAAAAACTGTTTTTT.

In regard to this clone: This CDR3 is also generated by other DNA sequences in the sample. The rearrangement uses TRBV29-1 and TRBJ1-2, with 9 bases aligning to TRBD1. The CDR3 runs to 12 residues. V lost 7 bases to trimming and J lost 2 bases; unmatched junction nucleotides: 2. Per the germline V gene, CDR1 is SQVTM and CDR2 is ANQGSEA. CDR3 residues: CSAGTGNYGYTF. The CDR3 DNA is TGCAGCGCGGGGACAGGGAACTATGGCTACACCTTC.

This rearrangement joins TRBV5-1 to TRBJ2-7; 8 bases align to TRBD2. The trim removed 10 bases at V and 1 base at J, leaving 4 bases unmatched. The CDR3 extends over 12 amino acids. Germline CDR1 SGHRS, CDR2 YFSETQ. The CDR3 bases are TGCGCCTCCACTAGCGGTTCCTACGAGCAGTACTTC. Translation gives CASTSGSYEQYF.

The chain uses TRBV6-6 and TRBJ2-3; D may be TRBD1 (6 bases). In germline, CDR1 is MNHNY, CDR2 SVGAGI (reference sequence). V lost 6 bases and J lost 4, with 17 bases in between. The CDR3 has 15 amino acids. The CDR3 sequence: CASRYRVVGPDTQYF. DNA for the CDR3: TGTGCCAGCAGGTACAGGGTAGTGGGACCAGATACGCAGTATTTT.

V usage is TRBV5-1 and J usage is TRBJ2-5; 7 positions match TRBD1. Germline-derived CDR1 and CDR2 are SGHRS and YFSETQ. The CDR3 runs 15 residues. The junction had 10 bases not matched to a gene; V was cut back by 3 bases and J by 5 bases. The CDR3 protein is CASSSTGEFLETQYF. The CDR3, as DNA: TGCGCCAGCAGCTCCACAGGGGAATTTTTGGAGACCCAGTACTTC.

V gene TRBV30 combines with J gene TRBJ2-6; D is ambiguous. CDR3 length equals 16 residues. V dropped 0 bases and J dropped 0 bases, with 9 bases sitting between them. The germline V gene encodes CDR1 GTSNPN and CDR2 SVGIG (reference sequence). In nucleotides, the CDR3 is TGTGCCTGGAGTGTACCTAGGGCCTCTGGGGCCAACGTCCTGACTTTC. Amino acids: CAWSVPRASGANVLTF.

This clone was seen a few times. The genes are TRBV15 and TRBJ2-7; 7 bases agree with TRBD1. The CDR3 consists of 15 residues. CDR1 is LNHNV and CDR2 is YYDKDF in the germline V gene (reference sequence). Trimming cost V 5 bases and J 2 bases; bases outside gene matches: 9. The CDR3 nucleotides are TGTGCCACCAGCCTTTCCGCCGGGACAGCCTACGAGCAGTACTTC. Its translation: CATSLSAGTAYEQYF. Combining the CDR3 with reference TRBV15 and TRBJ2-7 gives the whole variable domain DAMVIQNPRYQVTQFGKPVTLSCSQTLNHNVMYWYQQKSSQAPKLLFHYYDKDFNNEADTPDNFQSRRPNTSFCFLDIRSPGLGDTAMYLCATSLSAGTAYEQYFGPGTRLTVT.